The 21 T cell receptor beta chains below all came from one sample that was sequenced in a study of shared clonotypes between healthy human individuals. Profiled with immunoSEQ multiplex PCR; TCRdb holds only in-frame clones, not every one. The table shows around 100,000 clones, with about 72% occurring only once. The specimen was memory CD8+ T cells sorted from blood. As to subset: CD45RO+ cells pooled with CCR7-negative TemRA cells. The source of these receptors is a woman aged 25 to 39 in good health.

This clone has just a few counts. The V and J genes are TRBV27 and TRBJ2-7, with 8 bases fitting TRBD1. The length of the CDR3 is 14 residues. CDR1 is MNHEY, CDR2 SMNVEV, per germline (reference sequence). The ends lost 6 bases at V and 6 bases at J; junction bases unmatched: 10. CDR3 loop: CASSLTGETSEQYF. The CDR3, as DNA: TGTGCCAGCAGCCTGACAGGGGAAACGAGCGAGCAGTACTTC.

The V gene is TRBV5-1, the J gene TRBJ2-7, with a tentative D call TRBD1 (5 bases). The V and J ends lost 2 bases and 3 bases respectively, with 12 bases between them. Looked up from germline, CDR1 is SGHRS and CDR2 is YFSETQ. The CDR3 loop spans 14 amino acids. CDR3 in amino acids: CASSFQGTVYEQYF. DNA of the CDR3: TGCGCCAGCAGCTTTCAGGGAACGGTCTACGAGCAGTACTTC.

This clone is a singleton in its sample. The genes are TRBV9 and TRBJ2-5, with D unclear. This CDR3 region has 13 residues. The germline gives CDR1 SGDLS, CDR2 YYNGEE. V dropped 3 bases and J dropped 6 bases, with 12 bases sitting between them. CDR3 bases: TGTGCCAGCAGCGGATACGGTGATCAGACCCAGTACTTC. Translating gives CASSGYGDQTQYF.

The chain recombines TRBV6-1 with TRBJ2-2; TRBD2 matches at 7 bases. V was clipped by 6 bases and J by 3 bases; unmatched bases: 7. The CDR3 extends over 15 amino acids. The germline gives CDR1 MNHNS, CDR2 SASEGT. The CDR3 here is CASRSGLADTGELFF. In nucleotides, the CDR3 is TGTGCCAGCAGGTCCGGTCTAGCGGACACCGGGGAGCTGTTTTTT.

This chain connects TRBV6-6 to TRBJ1-3; a weak D match, TRBD1 (6 bases). Trimming stripped 5 bases from V and 4 bases from J, with 12 bases between. Germline loops: CDR1 MNHNY, CDR2 SVGAGI (reference sequence). The CDR3 sequence is 14 residues long. CDR3 DNA sequence: TGTGCCAGCAGTCCAGGGGTCGAGGGAAACACCATATATTTT. It specifies CASSPGVEGNTIYF.

CDR3 residues: CASSYDLVSGSGDTQYF. The CDR3 DNA sequence: TGTGCCAGCAGCTACGACTTGGTTAGCGGGAGCGGGGATACGCAGTATTTT. The gene calls are TRBV7-6 and TRBJ2-3; TRBD2 matches at 9 bases. After removal of 4 bases from V and 6 bases from J, the junction contained 14 bases not matched to a gene. In germline, CDR1 is SGHVS, CDR2 FNYEAQ. There are 17 residues in the CDR3.

This sequence joins TRBV6-1 and TRBJ1-2, with D unclear. With 6 bases removed from V and 8 bases from J, the gap between germline ends came to 22 bases. The CDR3 covers 15 residues. The V gene's germline CDR1 is MNHNS and CDR2 SASEGT. The CDR3 bases are TGTGCCAGCAGGATGGGCGGACTCTCCACCCAAGGCTACACCTTC. Amino acid sequence: CASRMGGLSTQGYTF.

The chain has TRBV7-8 and TRBJ2-7; 10 bases are a match to TRBD1. CDR1 is SGHVS, CDR2 FQNEAQ, per germline. The CDR3 spans 13 residues. Trimming at V came to 4 bases and at J to 5 bases, leaving 2 bases not matched to a gene. The CDR3 protein is CASSYGTGDEQYF. CDR3 nucleotides: TGTGCCAGCAGCTATGGGACAGGGGACGAGCAGTACTTC.

This clone has just a few counts. The rearrangement links TRBV11-2 to TRBJ2-5; 8 bases line up with TRBD2. The V gene end was trimmed by 1 base and the J gene end by 4 bases; junction bases not matched to a gene: 2. The CDR3 has 14 residues. Germline V gene sequence: CDR1 SGHAT, CDR2 FQNNGV. CDR3 sequence reads: CASSLAGGSETQYF. The CDR3 DNA is TGTGCCAGCAGCTTAGCGGGAGGGTCAGAGACCCAGTACTTC.

By frequency in the sample, this clone is medium-sized. One junction end disagrees with the germline gene, perhaps due to a read error. This chain connects TRBV9 to TRBJ2-1; possibly TRBD1 or TRBD2 for D (5 bases each). The CDR3 sequence is 15 residues long. The germline V gene encodes CDR1 SGDLS and CDR2 YYNGEE. In DNA, the CDR3 is TGTGCCAGCAGCGACCAAGGGACGGGCTACGATGAGCAGTTCTTC. It codes for CASSDQGTGYDEQFF.

V and J are TRBV5-8 and TRBJ1-5; no clear D gene. This CDR3 has 14 residues. The germline V and J ends were trimmed by 4 bases and 0 bases, with 8 bases remaining between them. In germline, CDR1 is SGHTS, CDR2 YDEGEE. The CDR3 region is CASSPRFSNQPQHF. As DNA, the CDR3 is TGTGCCAGCAGCCCGCGTTTTAGCAATCAGCCCCAGCATTTT.

The chain is built from TRBV2 and TRBJ2-1, with 11 bases matching TRBD2. The CDR3 is made up of 15 amino acids. Losses at the gene ends were 6 bases for V and 7 bases for J; bases not matched to a gene: 8. Germline V lookup: CDR1 SNHLY, CDR2 FYNNEI. The CDR3 region is CASSLLAGVRNEQFF. CDR3 bases: TGTGCCAGCAGCCTACTAGCGGGAGTGAGAAATGAGCAGTTCTTC. The full variable domain, completed using reference TRBV2 and TRBJ2-1, is EPEVTQTPSHQVTQMGQEVILRCVPISNHLYFYWYRQILGQKVEFLVSFYNNEISEKSEIFDDQFSVERPDGSNFTLKIRSTKLEDSAMYFCASSLLAGVRNEQFFGPGTRLTVL.

This clone is a singleton in its sample. V gene TRBV5-4 combines with J gene TRBJ2-7; D is unresolved. V was clipped by 7 bases and J by 2 bases, with 13 bases between them. Germline V gene sequence: CDR1 SGHNT, CDR2 YYREEE (reference sequence). The CDR3 extends over 13 amino acids. In DNA, the CDR3 is TGTGCCAGCGGGCTGGACCAACCCTACGAGCAGTACTTC. It specifies CASGLDQPYEQYF.

Here the CDR3 reads CSAGLAGAYEQYF. The CDR3 nucleotides are TGCAGCGCTGGACTAGCGGGAGCCTACGAGCAGTACTTC. The rearrangement joins TRBV29-1 to TRBJ2-5; 13 positions match TRBD2. The J call may not be correct, given that the DNA end is closer to TRBJ2-7. This CDR3 is 13 amino acids long. Looked up from germline, CDR1 is SQVTM and CDR2 is ANQGSEA.

This rearrangement joins TRBV11-2 to TRBJ2-3; D not certain. Germline assignment: CDR1 SGHAT and CDR2 FQNNGV. Between the trimmed V and J ends, which lost 3 bases and 6 bases, there was a span of 16 bases. The CDR3 contains 15 residues. CDR3: CASSFRVAVIDTQYF. DNA for the CDR3: TGTGCCAGCAGCTTTAGAGTAGCAGTAATCGATACGCAGTATTTT.

The chain carries TRBV5-1 and TRBJ2-2; 12 bases agree with TRBD1. J lost 5 bases, V lost 2 bases, and 4 bases had no gene match. Germline V lookup: CDR1 SGHRS, CDR2 YFSETQ. The CDR3 runs 16 residues. The CDR3 DNA sequence: TGCGCCAGCAGCTTCGGGACAGGGGGCCGGACCGGGGAGCTGTTTTTT. This gives the protein CASSFGTGGRTGELFF. The full variable domain, with the rest looked up from reference TRBV5-1 and TRBJ2-2, is KAGVTQTPRYLIKTRGQQVTLSCSPISGHRSVSWYQQTPGQGLQFLFEYFSETQRNKGNFPGRFSGRQFSNSRSEMNVSTLELGDSALYLCASSFGTGGRTGELFFGEGSRLTVL.

This clone was seen a handful of times. The chain employs TRBV28 and TRBJ1-1; 7 bases map to TRBD1. The CDR3 length is 14 residues. Germline V gene sequence: CDR1 MDHEN, CDR2 SYDVKM. Trimming took 5 bases from V and 6 from J; bases not matched to a gene: 9. The CDR3 sequence: CASSGTGDAAEAFF. The CDR3 bases are TGTGCCAGCAGTGGCACAGGGGATGCGGCTGAAGCTTTCTTT. Combining the CDR3 with reference TRBV28 and TRBJ1-1 gives the whole variable domain DVKVTQSSRYLVKRTGEKVFLECVQDMDHENMFWYRQDPGLGLRLIYFSYDVKMKEKGDIPEGYSVSREKKERFSLILESASTNQTSMYLCASSGTGDAAEAFFGQGTRLTVV.

The V and J genes are TRBV5-6 and TRBJ2-1; no clear D. Trimming shortened V by 3 bases and J by 7 bases, and 14 bases separated the two germline ends. This CDR3 spans 14 amino acids. CDR1 and CDR2 from the germline V gene are SGHDT and YYEEEE. CDR3: CASSSVGSPNEQFF. CDR3 nucleotide sequence: TGTGCCAGCAGCTCTGTCGGTAGCCCTAATGAGCAGTTCTTC. Using reference TRBV5-6 and TRBJ2-1 for the parts outside the CDR3, the full variable domain is DAGVTQSPTHLIKTRGQQVTLRCSPKSGHDTVSWYQQALGQGPQFIFQYYEEEERQRGNFPDRFSGHQFPNYSSELNVNALLLGDSALYLCASSSVGSPNEQFFGPGTRLTVL.

The J gene is TRBJ2-7, the V gene TRBV5-4; D is perhaps TRBD2 (6 bases). Germline V CDR1 and CDR2: SGHNT, YYREEE (reference sequence). V shed 4 bases and J shed 1 base, with 18 bases lying between them. The CDR3 consists of 16 residues. In DNA form, the CDR3 reads TGTGCCAGCAGCCCGGGGGACTCGCTATCGTCCTACGAGCAGTACTTC. Translating gives CASSPGDSLSSYEQYF. Full variable domain (remainder filled in from reference TRBV5-4 and TRBJ2-7): ETGVTQSPTHLIKTRGQQVTLRCSSQSGHNTVSWYQQALGQGPQFIFQYYREEENGRGNFPPRFSGLQFPNYSSELNVNALELDDSALYLCASSPGDSLSSYEQYFGPGTRLTVT.

The chain uses TRBV4-1 and TRBJ2-7, with TRBD2 matching 7 bases. There are 15 residues in the CDR3. Per germline, CDR1 MGHRA and CDR2 YSYEKL. Trimming removed 1 base from V and 7 bases from J; junction bases left unmatched: 10. The chain's CDR3 is CASSQVTGGRTEQYF. The CDR3 DNA reads as TGCGCCAGCAGCCAAGTTACGGGAGGCCGGACTGAGCAGTACTTC.

The chain has TRBV15 and TRBJ2-7; 10 bases fit TRBD2. The CDR3 sequence is 16 residues long. CDR1 and CDR2 (germline): LNHNV, YYDKDF (reference sequence). The trim removed 2 bases at V and 0 bases at J, leaving 4 bases unmatched. The DNA of the CDR3 is TGTGCCACCAGCAGAAGTAGGACTAGCGGCTCCTACGAGCAGTACTTC. Translating it yields CATSRSRTSGSYEQYF.